This TCR beta chain comes out of a study of blood T cell repertoires in COVID-19. Germline V gives CDR1 SGHTA, CDR2 FQGNSA. Trimming cost V 5 bases and J 5 bases; bases outside gene matches: 8. The CDR3 sequence is 15 residues long. TCRdb's table, derived via immunoSEQ multiplex PCR, lists solely in-frame clones and lacks some. The sample contains some 270,000 clones, about 91% of which appear only once. What was sequenced was PBMCs or T cells enriched from blood (not recorded which). This rearrangement joins TRBV7-2 to TRBJ2-1; 8 bases are shared with TRBD2. This clonotype was sampled from a man aged 40-49 years who had been exposed to COVID-19. The CDR3 spells CASSVSGRSNNEQFF. CDR3 bases: TGTGCCAGCAGCGTGAGCGGGAGAAGTAACAATGAGCAGTTCTTC.